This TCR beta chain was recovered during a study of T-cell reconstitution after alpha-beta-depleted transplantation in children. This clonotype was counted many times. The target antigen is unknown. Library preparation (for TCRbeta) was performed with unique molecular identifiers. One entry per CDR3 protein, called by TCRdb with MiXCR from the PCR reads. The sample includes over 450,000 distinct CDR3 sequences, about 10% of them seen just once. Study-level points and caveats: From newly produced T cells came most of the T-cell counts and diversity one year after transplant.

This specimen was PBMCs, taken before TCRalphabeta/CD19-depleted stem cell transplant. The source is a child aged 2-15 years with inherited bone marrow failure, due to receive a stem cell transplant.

CDR3 sequence (DNA): TGCAGTGCTTGCCCTAGCGTATTCTGCAATGAGCAGTTCTTC. It specifies CSACPSVFCNEQFF. The chain combines TRBV20-1 with TRBJ2-1, with D perhaps TRBD2 (6 bases). V dropped 5 bases and J dropped 6 bases, with 17 bases sitting between them. This CDR3 has 14 amino acids. Germline V CDR1 and CDR2: DFQATT, SNEGSKA (reference sequence).